Reported below is one T cell receptor (beta chain). V lost 4 bases, J lost 6 bases, and 16 bases lay in between. The CDR3 runs to 16 residues. Germline V gives CDR1 SEHNR, CDR2 FQNEAQ (reference sequence). The record originates from a study of T cells in Graves' hyperthyroidism and ophthalmopathy. Authors of the study amplified TCR beta CDR3 regions from RNA transcripts. TCR CDR3 regions were first amplified by RT-PCR with HTBI primers. Each CDR3 protein gets one entry after TCRdb re-called the multiplex PCR reads with MiXCR. The sample lists around 500,000 distinct CDR3 sequences; roughly 23% were seen once.

Material: blood. This receptor was obtained from a woman aged 70-85 years with Graves' ophthalmopathy. The rearrangement joins TRBV7-9 to TRBJ2-6; tentative D call: TRBD2 (6 bases). The CDR3 sequence: CASSSLGGPSANVLTF. CDR3 DNA: TGTGCCAGCAGCTCCCTGGGGGGACCGTCGGCCAACGTCCTGACTTTC. Full variable domain (outside the CDR3, taken from reference TRBV7-9 and TRBJ2-6): DTGVSQNPRHKITKRGQNVTFRCDPISEHNRLYWYRQTLGQGPEFLTYFQNEAQLEKSRLLSDRFSAERPKGSFSTLEIQRTEQGDSAMYLCASSSLGGPSANVLTFGAGSRLTVL.